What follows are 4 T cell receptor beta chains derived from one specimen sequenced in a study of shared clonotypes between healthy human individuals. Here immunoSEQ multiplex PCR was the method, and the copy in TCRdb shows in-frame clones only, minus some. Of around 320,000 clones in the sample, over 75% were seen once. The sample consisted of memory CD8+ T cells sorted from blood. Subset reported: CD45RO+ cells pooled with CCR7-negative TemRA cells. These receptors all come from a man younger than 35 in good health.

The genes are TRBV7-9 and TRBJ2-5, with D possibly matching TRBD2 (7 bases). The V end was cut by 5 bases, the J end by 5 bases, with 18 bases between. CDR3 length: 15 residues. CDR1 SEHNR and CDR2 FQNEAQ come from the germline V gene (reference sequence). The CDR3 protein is CASSHREGRRETQYF. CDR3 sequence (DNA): TGTGCCAGCAGCCACAGGGAGGGGCGCCGGGAGACCCAGTACTTC.

The CDR3: CAISESRGSTDTQYF. In DNA, the CDR3 is TGTGCCATCAGTGAGTCGCGCGGAAGCACAGATACGCAGTATTTT. The rearrangement joins TRBV10-3 to TRBJ2-3; D call uncertain. Germline lookup yields CDR1 ENHRY and CDR2 SYGVKD. This CDR3 region has 15 residues. The ends were cut back, 0 bases at V and 0 bases at J, with 7 bases in the middle.

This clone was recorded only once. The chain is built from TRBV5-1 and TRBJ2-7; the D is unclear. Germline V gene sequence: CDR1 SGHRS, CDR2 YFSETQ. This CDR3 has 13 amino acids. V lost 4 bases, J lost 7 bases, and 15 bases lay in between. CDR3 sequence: CASSGDYSWEQYF. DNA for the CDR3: TGCGCCAGCAGCGGCGATTACTCCTGGGAGCAGTACTTC.

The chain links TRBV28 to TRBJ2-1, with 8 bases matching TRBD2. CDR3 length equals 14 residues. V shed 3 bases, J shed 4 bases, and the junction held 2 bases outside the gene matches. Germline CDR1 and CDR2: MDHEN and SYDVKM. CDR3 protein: CASSLSGGYNEQFF. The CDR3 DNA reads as TGTGCCAGCAGTTTGTCGGGGGGGTACAATGAGCAGTTCTTC.